The 29 T cell receptor beta chains reported below all come from one sample, sequenced in a study of post-analysis software for immune sequencing data. Points from the study as a whole: Relative to controls, patients had about 5 TRBV segments at higher frequency, with TRBV5-6, TRBV5-1 and TRBV20-1 among these.

Their antigen targets remain unknown. Unique molecular identifiers were present in the TCR beta cDNA libraries. TCRdb reprocessed the PCR reads with MiXCR, giving one entry per CDR3 protein. The repertoire holds around 500,000 distinct CDR3 sequences, with around a third as singletons. Sample: blood. These receptors all stem from a girl aged 2-17 years with multiple sclerosis.

The chain combines TRBV5-1 with TRBJ2-1; 10 bases map to TRBD1. The tail of the sequence fits TRBJ2-7 better, so the J call may be wrong. Germline V gives CDR1 SGHRS, CDR2 YFSETQ. This CDR3 region has 16 residues. The CDR3 protein is CASSPSGQGTIDEQYF. In DNA form, the CDR3 reads TGCGCCAGCAGCCCCTCGGGACAGGGGACAATTGATGAGCAGTACTTC.

The rearrangement uses TRBV29-1 and TRBJ2-7, with unresolved D. The CDR3 sequence is 15 residues long. Germline lookup yields CDR1 SQVTM and CDR2 ANQGSEA. V was clipped by 4 bases and J by 4 bases, with 20 bases between them. The DNA of the CDR3 is TGCAGCGTTGTGGGTTCAAGTTGGGAACCTTACGAGCAGTACTTC. This codes for CSVVGSSWEPYEQYF.

This chain links TRBV7-9 with TRBJ2-5, with 8 nucleotides matching TRBD2. The CDR3 covers 15 residues. The ends lost 5 bases at V and 7 bases at J; junction bases unmatched: 12. Germline CDR1 and CDR2: SEHNR and FQNEAQ (reference sequence). The CDR3 loop is CASSPAGGVEGTQYF. CDR3 bases: TGTGCCAGCAGCCCCGCGGGGGGTGTAGAGGGGACCCAGTACTTC.

Comments on this clonotype: Possible read error: a much larger clone is one base away. This chain connects TRBV7-3 to TRBJ2-7; 8 bases are a match to TRBD2. TRBJ2-5 explains the end of the DNA better; the J call may be wrong. Germline V gene lookup returns CDR1 SGHTA and CDR2 FQGTGA. This CDR3 comprises 15 residues. CDR3 in amino acids: CVSSSPGLAPETQYF. In nucleotides, the CDR3 is TGTGTCAGCAGCTCCCCAGGACTAGCACCAGAGACCCAGTACTTC.

The CDR3: CASSGYRNEQFF. CDR3 sequence (DNA): TGTGCCAGCAGTGGGTATAGAAATGAGCAGTTCTTC. This rearrangement joins TRBV2 to TRBJ2-1; no definite D call. Germline V gene data show CDR1 as SNHLY and CDR2 as FYNNEI. The V end was cut by 4 bases, the J end by 7 bases, with 8 bases between. The CDR3 has 12 amino acids.

The chain recombines TRBV4-1 with TRBJ2-7, with D perhaps matching TRBD1 (7 bases). V was trimmed by 1 base and J by 1 base, leaving 14 bases between them. Germline V CDR1 and CDR2: MGHRA, YSYEKL. The CDR3 is 16 residues long. This chain's CDR3 is CASSQGGGGPSYEQYF. For the CDR3, the DNA is TGCGCCAGCAGCCAAGGTGGAGGGGGCCCATCCTACGAGCAGTACTTC.

This clonotype was counted between two and nine times. J is TRBJ2-7 and V is TRBV13, with TRBD2 matching 7 bases. This CDR3 region has 16 residues. Per the germline V gene, CDR1 is PRHDT and CDR2 is FYEKMQ (reference sequence). With 0 bases clipped from V and 3 bases from J, the junction kept 8 bases outside the gene matches. The DNA for the CDR3 is TGTGCCAGCAGCTTAGGCTCCCCAGCGGGGCACTACGAGCAGTACTTC. Protein product: CASSLGSPAGHYEQYF. The variable domain in full, completed from reference TRBV13 and TRBJ2-7, reads AAGVIQSPRHLIKEKRETATLKCYPIPRHDTVYWYQQGPGQDPQFLISFYEKMQSDKGSIPDRFSAQQFSDYHSELNMSSLELGDSALYFCASSLGSPAGHYEQYFGPGTRLTVT.

The V call is TRBV6-6, the J call TRBJ2-1; D is possibly TRBD1 or TRBD2 (5 bases each). V was cut by 5 bases and J by 12 bases, with 14 bases left in between. The CDR3 length is 12 residues. The V gene's germline CDR1 is MNHNY and CDR2 SVGAGI (reference sequence). DNA for the CDR3: TGTGCCAGCAGTGGGGACCTTCGAGGGCAGTTCTTC. Protein product: CASSGDLRGQFF.

A remark on this clonotype: A much larger clone is a single base away; this may be a read error. This chain uses TRBV29-1 with TRBJ1-2; TRBD1 agrees at 9 bases. The CDR3 is 14 amino acids. CDR1 SQVTM and CDR2 ANQGSEA come from the germline V gene. DNA of the CDR3: TGCGGCGTGGAAGGACAGGGGCCGACCTATGGCTACACCTTC. It yields the protein CGVEGQGPTYGYTF.

This clonotype has more than one count but fewer than ten. The V gene is TRBV7-2, the J gene TRBJ1-2; unclear D gene. The germline gives CDR1 SGHTA, CDR2 FQGNSA. The CDR3 extends over 10 amino acids. CDR3 residues: CAVSLQGYTF. The CDR3 bases are TGTGCGGTCTCCCTCCAGGGCTACACCTTC. The whole variable domain, filled in from reference TRBV7-2 and TRBJ1-2, reads GAGVSQSPSNKVTEKGKDVELRCDPISGHTALYWYRQSLGQGLEFLIYFQGNSAPDKSGLPSDRFSAERTGGSVSTLTIQRTQQEDSAVYLCAVSLQGYTFGSGTRLTVV.

Only a few counts were recorded for this clonotype. The chain combines TRBV7-2 with TRBJ1-5; no firm D call. From germline, CDR1 is SGHTA and CDR2 FQGNSA. Trimming left V 5 bases short and J 4 bases short, with 12 bases between. The CDR3 runs to 14 residues. CDR3 sequence reads: CASSPRTVNQPQHF. The CDR3 DNA is TGTGCCAGCAGCCCCCGGACGGTGAATCAGCCCCAGCATTTT. Complete variable domain (other parts from reference TRBV7-2 and TRBJ1-5): GAGVSQSPSNKVTEKGKDVELRCDPISGHTALYWYRQSLGQGLEFLIYFQGNSAPDKSGLPSDRFSAERTGGSVSTLTIQRTQQEDSAVYLCASSPRTVNQPQHFGDGTRLSIL.

This chain connects TRBV20-1 to TRBJ2-1; possible D gene TRBD2, 6 bases. Germline V CDR1 and CDR2: DFQATT, SNEGSKA (reference sequence). This CDR3 comprises 14 residues. V lost 1 base and J lost 2, with 9 bases in between. CDR3 amino acids: CSARVVAAYNEQFF. The CDR3 region has the DNA TGCAGTGCTAGAGTGGTAGCGGCCTACAATGAGCAGTTCTTC.

The chain carries TRBV7-2 and TRBJ2-1; D might be TRBD1 or TRBD2, each matching 5 bases. CDR3 length: 16 residues. Germline V gene data show CDR1 as SGHTA and CDR2 as FQGNSA. The germline V and J ends were trimmed by 5 bases and 5 bases, with 19 bases remaining between them. The CDR3 loop is CASSPTVLGTDNEQFF. The CDR3 nucleotides read TGTGCCAGCAGCCCCACAGTCTTGGGGACCGACAATGAGCAGTTCTTC.

The rearrangement joins TRBV4-1 to TRBJ1-2; D is uncertain. CDR1 and CDR2 from the germline V gene are MGHRA and YSYEKL. The CDR3 is 15 amino acids. Trimming removed 1 base at V and 3 bases at J, with 12 bases between. The CDR3 sequence is CASSQVIRSYYGYTF. The CDR3 nucleotides read TGCGCCAGCAGCCAAGTGATACGTTCCTACTATGGCTACACCTTC.

This clonotype was seen a few times. This sequence joins TRBV4-1 and TRBJ1-4; possible D gene TRBD1, 6 bases. V was trimmed by 3 bases and J by 7 bases, leaving 9 bases between them. The germline V gene encodes CDR1 MGHRA and CDR2 YSYEKL. This CDR3 comprises 13 residues. DNA of the CDR3: TGCGCCAGCAGCCACGGGGACATTGAAAAACTGTTTTTT. It encodes CASSHGDIEKLFF.

This clonotype occurred a few times. A junction boundary mismatches the germline segment, possibly from a read error. The chain recombines TRBV20-1 with TRBJ2-2, with D perhaps matching TRBD2 (6 bases). This CDR3 region has 13 residues. Germline CDR1 reads DFQATT; CDR2 reads SNEGSKA (reference sequence). The CDR3 loop reads CSASAREAGERFF. The CDR3 nucleotides read TGCAGTGCGAGCGCTAGGGAGGCCGGGGAGCGGTTTTTT.

Details on this clonotype: One end of the junction does not line up with germline, which may come from a read error. The chain couples TRBV4-2 to TRBJ1-2; D might be TRBD1 (5 bases). Germline CDR1 LGHNA, CDR2 YNFKEQ. CDR3 size: 19 residues. The CDR3 nucleotides are TGTGCCGGCAGCCAAGATCTAAGCGGGAACCTGGGGGCTAACTATGGCTACACCTTC. It is translated as CAGSQDLSGNLGANYGYTF.

The rearrangement joins TRBV20-1 to TRBJ2-4; TRBD1 is a possible D gene (5 bases). The end of the DNA fits TRBJ2-7 better, so the J call may be wrong. Germline V lookup: CDR1 DFQATT, CDR2 SNEGSKA (reference sequence). This CDR3 is built from 16 residues. This CDR3 is CSARSPRDVMNYEQYF. In DNA form, the CDR3 reads TGCAGTGCTAGAAGCCCCAGGGATGTTATGAACTACGAGCAGTACTTC.

This clonotype appeared a few times. The chain employs TRBV29-1 and TRBJ2-3; D might be TRBD2 (6 bases). Germline CDR1 and CDR2: SQVTM and ANQGSEA. The CDR3 covers 14 residues. V lost 3 bases and J 1 base, leaving 11 bases between the germline ends. The CDR3 here is CSVDPGEGTDTQYF. For the CDR3, the DNA is TGCAGCGTTGACCCCGGGGAGGGCACAGATACGCAGTATTTT.

The chain recombines TRBV6-5 with TRBJ1-2; 10 bases are a match to TRBD1. This CDR3 is built from 14 residues. V dropped 6 bases and J dropped 5; count of bases not matched to a gene: 6. The germline V gene has CDR1 MNHEY and CDR2 SVGAGI. Here the CDR3 reads CASRTGGQGYGYTF. The CDR3 region has the DNA TGTGCCAGCAGGACAGGGGGCCAAGGGTATGGCTACACCTTC.

This chain connects TRBV7-9 to TRBJ1-5; 8 nucleotides agree with TRBD1. The J segment lost 7 bases and the V segment lost 4 bases, leaving 9 bases of the junction unmatched. The V gene's germline CDR1 is SEHNR and CDR2 FQNEAQ (reference sequence). The CDR3 spans 15 residues. The CDR3 loop is CASSSDREGGQPQHF. The CDR3, as DNA: TGTGCCAGCAGCTCGGACAGGGAAGGAGGGCAGCCCCAGCATTTT.

This clonotype has ten or more counts. The chain recombines TRBV11-2 with TRBJ2-1; D call uncertain. Trimming took 5 bases from V and 2 from J, leaving 19 bases between them. This CDR3 has 17 residues. Germline CDR1 SGHAT, CDR2 FQNNGV. CDR3 DNA sequence: TGTGCCAGCAGCCCTTCTGAGACGGCGCGGCCCTACAATGAGCAGTTCTTC. Protein sequence: CASSPSETARPYNEQFF.

The rearrangement uses TRBV4-1 and TRBJ2-5; 8 bases agree with TRBD1. V was pared by 2 bases and J by 11 bases, with 13 bases of the junction left unmatched. Germline V gene sequence: CDR1 MGHRA, CDR2 YSYEKL. The CDR3 runs 15 residues. The CDR3 protein is CASSQLSGQGGEQYF. The CDR3 coding sequence is TGCGCCAGCAGCCAATTGAGTGGACAGGGTGGAGAGCAGTACTTC.

This clonotype was observed a few times. The chain uses TRBV20-1 and TRBJ2-3, with 7 positions matching TRBD2. CDR1 is DFQATT, CDR2 SNEGSKA, per germline (reference sequence). The CDR3 extends over 13 amino acids. V gave up 2 bases and J gave up 1 base; unmatched junction bases: 0. The CDR3 spells CSARRGGTDTQYF. Written as DNA, the CDR3 is TGCAGTGCTAGACGGGGGGGCACAGATACGCAGTATTTT.

The V gene is TRBV5-1, the J gene TRBJ2-7, with D perhaps assigned TRBD1 or TRBD2 (6 bases each). The CDR3 loop spans 15 amino acids. CDR1 SGHRS and CDR2 YFSETQ come from the germline V gene. The germline V and J ends were trimmed by 0 bases and 3 bases, with 13 bases remaining between them. Here the CDR3 reads CASSLVPGAVYEQYF. DNA for the CDR3: TGCGCCAGCAGCTTGGTGCCGGGGGCCGTCTACGAGCAGTACTTC.

The rearrangement joins TRBV6-5 to TRBJ2-1, with 10 bases identical to TRBD1. Per the germline V gene, CDR1 is MNHEY and CDR2 is SVGAGI. V lost 6 bases to trimming and J lost 3 bases; unmatched junction nucleotides: 2. The CDR3 totals 14 residues. CDR3 nucleotide sequence: TGTGCCAGCAGGACAGGGGGCATCTACAATGAGCAGTTCTTC. Translated: CASRTGGIYNEQFF.

V usage is TRBV29-1 and J usage is TRBJ1-2; 7 positions match TRBD1. Germline values: CDR1 SQVTM, CDR2 ANQGSEA. The V segment lost 1 base and the J segment 4 bases; nucleotides outside the gene matches: 3. The length of the CDR3 is 13 residues. CDR3 sequence reads: CSVEAQGVYGYTF. The CDR3, as DNA: TGCAGCGTTGAAGCCCAGGGGGTCTATGGCTACACCTTC. Based on the CDR3 plus reference TRBV29-1 and TRBJ1-2, the full variable domain is SAVISQKPSRDICQRGTSLTIQCQVDSQVTMMFWYRQQPGQSLTLIATANQGSEATYESGFVIDKFPISRPNLTFSTLTVSNMSPEDSSIYLCSVEAQGVYGYTFGSGTRLTVV.

The V call is TRBV9, the J call TRBJ2-3, with unresolved D. V lost 0 bases and J lost 4, with 12 bases in between. The CDR3 has 15 residues. The germline V gene has CDR1 SGDLS and CDR2 YYNGEE. Written as DNA, the CDR3 is TGTGCCAGCAGCGTAGGTCGATCCTATGCAGATACGCAGTATTTT. Protein: CASSVGRSYADTQYF.

Only a few counts were recorded for this clonotype. The rearrangement joins TRBV28 to TRBJ2-1; possible D gene TRBD2, 6 bases. The germline CDR1 and CDR2 sequences are MDHEN and SYDVKM. V was clipped by 4 bases and J by 0 bases, with 16 bases between them. This CDR3 has 17 amino acids. Here the CDR3 reads CASSSPGEASSYNEQFF. Written as DNA, the CDR3 is TGTGCCAGCAGTTCACCCGGGGAGGCAAGCTCCTACAATGAGCAGTTCTTC.